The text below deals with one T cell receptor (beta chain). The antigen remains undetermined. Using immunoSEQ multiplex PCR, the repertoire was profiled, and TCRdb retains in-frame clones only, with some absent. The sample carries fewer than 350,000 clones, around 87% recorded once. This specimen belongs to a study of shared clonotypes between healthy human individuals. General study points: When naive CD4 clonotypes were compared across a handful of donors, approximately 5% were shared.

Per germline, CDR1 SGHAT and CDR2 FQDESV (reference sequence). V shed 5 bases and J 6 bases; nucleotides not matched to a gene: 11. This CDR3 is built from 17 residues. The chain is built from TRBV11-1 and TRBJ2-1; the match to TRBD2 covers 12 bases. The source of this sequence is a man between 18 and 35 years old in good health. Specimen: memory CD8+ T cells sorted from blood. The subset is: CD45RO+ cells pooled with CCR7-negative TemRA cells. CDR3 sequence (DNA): TGTGCCAGCAGCCGACTAGCGGGGGAGTCTCCGCGCAATGAGCAGTTCTTC. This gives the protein CASSRLAGESPRNEQFF.